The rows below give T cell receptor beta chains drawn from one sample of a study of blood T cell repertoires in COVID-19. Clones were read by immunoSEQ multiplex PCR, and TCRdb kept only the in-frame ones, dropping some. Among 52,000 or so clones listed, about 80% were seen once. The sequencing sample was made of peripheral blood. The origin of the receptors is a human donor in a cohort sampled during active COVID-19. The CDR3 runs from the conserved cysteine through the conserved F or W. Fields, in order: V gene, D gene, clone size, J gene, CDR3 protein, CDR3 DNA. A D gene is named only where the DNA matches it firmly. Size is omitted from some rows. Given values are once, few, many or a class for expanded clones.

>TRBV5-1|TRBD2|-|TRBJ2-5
CASSLSGAQGETQYF
TGCGCCAGCAGCCTTAGCGGGGCCCAGGGGGAGACCCAGTACTTC
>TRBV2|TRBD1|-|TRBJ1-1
CASSDTGAGRAFF
TGTGCCAGCAGTGATACAGGGGCGGGTCGTGCTTTCTTT
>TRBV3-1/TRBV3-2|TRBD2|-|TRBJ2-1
CASSQGSPAGNEQFF
TGTGCCAGCAGCCAAGGTTCACCAGCGGGGAATGAGCAGTTCTTC
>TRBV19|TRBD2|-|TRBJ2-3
CASSGVAGGSTDTQYF
TGTGCCAGTAGTGGGGTAGCGGGAGGAAGTACAGATACGCAGTATTTT
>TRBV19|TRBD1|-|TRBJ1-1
CASSAQGAPTEAFF
TGTGCCAGTAGCGCGCAGGGGGCCCCCACTGAAGCTTTCTTT
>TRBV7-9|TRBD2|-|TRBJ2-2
CASSPQRGDTGELFF
TGTGCCAGCAGCCCTCAGCGGGGTGACACCGGGGAGCTGTTTTTT
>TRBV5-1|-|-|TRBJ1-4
CASSVRSNEKLFF
TGCGCCAGCAGCGTGAGATCCAATGAAAAACTGTTTTTT
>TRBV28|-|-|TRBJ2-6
CASSWPGANVLTF
TGTGCCAGCAGTTGGCCTGGGGCCAACGTCCTGACTTTC
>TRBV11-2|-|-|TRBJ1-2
CASSSQGAYGYTF
TGTGCCAGCAGCTCACAGGGTGCCTATGGCTACACCTTC
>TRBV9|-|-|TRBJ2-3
CASSSSTDTQYF
TGTGCCAGCAGTTCCTCCACAGATACGCAGTATTTT
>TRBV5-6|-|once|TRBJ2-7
CASSLSAHQGHRYEQYF
TGTGCCAGCAGCTTATCAGCCCATCAGGGACACCGCTACGAGCAGTACTTC
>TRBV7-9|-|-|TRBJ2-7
CASSNPGGTFNEQYF
TGTGCCAGCAGCAACCCGGGGGGCACGTTCAACGAGCAGTACTTC
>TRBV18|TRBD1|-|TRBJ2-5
CASSLGQGESETQYF
TGTGCCAGCTCACTCGGACAGGGTGAGAGTGAGACCCAGTACTTC
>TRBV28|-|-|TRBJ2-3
CASSLFGSGTQYF
TGTGCCAGCAGTTTATTCGGGAGTGGTACGCAGTATTTT
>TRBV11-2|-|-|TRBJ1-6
CASSFRGTLNSPLHF
TGTGCCAGCAGCTTCCGGGGGACCCTAAATTCACCCCTCCACTTT
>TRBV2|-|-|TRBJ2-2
CASSGAISSTGELFF
TGTGCCAGCAGTGGAGCCATTAGCAGCACCGGGGAGCTGTTTTTT
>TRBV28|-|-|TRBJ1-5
CASSPTTGDQPQHF
TGTGCCAGCAGTCCAACCACGGGGGATCAGCCCCAGCATTTT
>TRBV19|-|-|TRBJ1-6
CASGEGGPLHF
TGTGCCAGTGGAGAGGGCGGGCCCCTCCACTTT
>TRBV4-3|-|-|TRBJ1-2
CASSRSVAGDNYGYTF
TGCGCCAGCAGCCGGTCGGTAGCAGGGGATAACTATGGCTACACCTTC
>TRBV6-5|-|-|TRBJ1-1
CASSYRNTEAFF
TGTGCCAGCAGTTACCGGAACACTGAAGCTTTCTTT
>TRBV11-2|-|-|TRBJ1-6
CASSNEVQGWTPLHF
TGTGCCAGCAGCAACGAGGTGCAGGGGTGGACACCCCTCCACTTT
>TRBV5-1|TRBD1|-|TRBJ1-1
CASGDRGQLATEAFF
TGCGCCAGCGGGGACAGGGGGCAATTAGCCACTGAAGCTTTCTTT
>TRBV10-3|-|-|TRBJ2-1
CATQKTSGYNEQFF
TGTGCCACCCAGAAGACGAGCGGCTACAATGAGCAGTTCTTC
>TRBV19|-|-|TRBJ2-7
CASSGAYEQYF
TGTGCCAGTAGTGGGGCATACGAGCAGTACTTC
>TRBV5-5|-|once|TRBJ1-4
CASSKNGGINEKLFF
TGTGCCAGCAGCAAAAACGGAGGAATTAATGAAAAACTGTTTTTT
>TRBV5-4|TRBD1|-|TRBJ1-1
CASSARTGMNTEAFF
TGTGCCAGCAGCGCCAGGACAGGGATGAACACTGAAGCTTTCTTT
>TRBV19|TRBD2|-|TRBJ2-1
CASVRRAGGIHEQFF
TGTGCCAGCGTGAGGAGAGCGGGAGGAATCCATGAGCAGTTCTTC
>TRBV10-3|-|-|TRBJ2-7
CAIRDSPYEQYF
TGTGCCATCAGGGACAGTCCCTACGAGCAGTACTTC
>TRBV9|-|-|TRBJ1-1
CASSVLERAEAFF
TGTGCCAGCAGCGTATTGGAGAGGGCTGAAGCTTTCTTT